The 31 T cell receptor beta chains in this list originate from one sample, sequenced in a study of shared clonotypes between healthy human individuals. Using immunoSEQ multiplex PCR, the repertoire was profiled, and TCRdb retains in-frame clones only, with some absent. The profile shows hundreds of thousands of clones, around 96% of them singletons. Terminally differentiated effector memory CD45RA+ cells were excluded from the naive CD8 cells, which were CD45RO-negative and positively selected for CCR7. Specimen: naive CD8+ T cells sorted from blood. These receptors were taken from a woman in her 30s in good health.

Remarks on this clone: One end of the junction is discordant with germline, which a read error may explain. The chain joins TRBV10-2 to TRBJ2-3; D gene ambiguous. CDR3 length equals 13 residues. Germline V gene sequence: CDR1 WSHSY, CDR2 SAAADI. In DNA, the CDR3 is TGCGCCAGCAGTGAGGGCGTGGCGGCGACCCCGACTTTT. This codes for CASSEGVAATPTF.

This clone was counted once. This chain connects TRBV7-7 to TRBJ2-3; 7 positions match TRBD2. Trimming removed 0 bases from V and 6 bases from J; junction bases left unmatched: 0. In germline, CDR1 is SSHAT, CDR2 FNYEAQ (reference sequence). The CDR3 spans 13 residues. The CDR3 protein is CASSLARGDTQYF. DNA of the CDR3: TGTGCCAGCAGCTTAGCGCGGGGGGATACGCAGTATTTT.

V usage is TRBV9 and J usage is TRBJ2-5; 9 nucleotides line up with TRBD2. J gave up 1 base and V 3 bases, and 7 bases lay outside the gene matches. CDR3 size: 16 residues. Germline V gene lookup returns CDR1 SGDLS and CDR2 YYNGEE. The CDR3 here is CASSGLALAGQETQYF. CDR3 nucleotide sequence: TGTGCCAGCAGCGGACTAGCACTAGCGGGCCAAGAGACCCAGTACTTC.

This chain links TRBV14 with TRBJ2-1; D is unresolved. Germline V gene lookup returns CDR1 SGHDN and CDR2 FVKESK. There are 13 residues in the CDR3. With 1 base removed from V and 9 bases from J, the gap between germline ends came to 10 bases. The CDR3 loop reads CASSQGFGGEQFF. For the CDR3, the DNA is TGTGCCAGCAGCCAAGGCTTTGGCGGTGAGCAGTTCTTC.

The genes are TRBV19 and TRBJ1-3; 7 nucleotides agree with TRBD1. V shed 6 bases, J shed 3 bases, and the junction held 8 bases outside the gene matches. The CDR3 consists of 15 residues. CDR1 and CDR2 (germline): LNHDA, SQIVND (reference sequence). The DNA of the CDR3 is TGTGCCAGTAGCGATAACAGGGGTGGTGGAAACACCATATATTTT. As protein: CASSDNRGGGNTIYF.

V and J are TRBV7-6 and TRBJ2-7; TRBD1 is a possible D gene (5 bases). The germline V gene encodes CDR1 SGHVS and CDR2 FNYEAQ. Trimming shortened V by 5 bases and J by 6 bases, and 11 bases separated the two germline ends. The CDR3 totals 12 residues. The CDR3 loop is CASSPADTEQYF. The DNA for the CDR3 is TGTGCCAGCAGCCCGGCGGACACCGAGCAGTACTTC. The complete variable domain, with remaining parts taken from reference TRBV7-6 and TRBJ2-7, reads GAGVSQSPRYKVTKRGQDVALRCDPISGHVSLYWYRQALGQGPEFLTYFNYEAQQDKSGLPNDRFSAERPEGSISTLTIQRTEQRDSAMYRCASSPADTEQYFGPGTRLTVT.

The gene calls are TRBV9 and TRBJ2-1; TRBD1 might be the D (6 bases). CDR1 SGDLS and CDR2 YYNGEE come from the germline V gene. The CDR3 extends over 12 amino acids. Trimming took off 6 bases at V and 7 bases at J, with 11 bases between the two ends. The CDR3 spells CASTDSRNEQFF. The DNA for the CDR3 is TGTGCCAGCACGGACAGCCGTAATGAGCAGTTCTTC.

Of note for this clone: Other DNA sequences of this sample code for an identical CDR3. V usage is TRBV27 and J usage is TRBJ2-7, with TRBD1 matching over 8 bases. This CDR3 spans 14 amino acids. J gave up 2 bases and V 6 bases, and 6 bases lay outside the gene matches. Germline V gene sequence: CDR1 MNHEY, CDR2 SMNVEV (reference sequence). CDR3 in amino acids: CASSLDRGPYEQYF. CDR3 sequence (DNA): TGTGCCAGCAGCTTAGACAGGGGCCCCTACGAGCAGTACTTC.

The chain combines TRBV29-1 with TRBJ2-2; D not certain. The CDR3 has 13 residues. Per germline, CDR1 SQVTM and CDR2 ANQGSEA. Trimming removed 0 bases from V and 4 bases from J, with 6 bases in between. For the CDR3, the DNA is TGCAGCGTTGAAGATAGGACCACCGGGGAGCTGTTTTTT. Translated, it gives CSVEDRTTGELFF.

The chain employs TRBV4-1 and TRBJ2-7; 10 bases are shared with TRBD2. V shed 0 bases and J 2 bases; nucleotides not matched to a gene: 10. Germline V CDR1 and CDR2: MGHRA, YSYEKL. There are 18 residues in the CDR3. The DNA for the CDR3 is TGCGCCAGCAGCCAAGATCGGCCTAGCGGGAGTAGGACCTACGAGCAGTACTTC. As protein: CASSQDRPSGSRTYEQYF.

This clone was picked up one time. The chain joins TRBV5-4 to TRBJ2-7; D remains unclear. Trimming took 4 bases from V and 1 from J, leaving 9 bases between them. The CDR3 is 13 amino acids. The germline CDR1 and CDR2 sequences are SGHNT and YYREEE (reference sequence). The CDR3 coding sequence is TGTGCCAGCAGCAGAGACGGATCCTACGAGCAGTACTTC. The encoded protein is CASSRDGSYEQYF.

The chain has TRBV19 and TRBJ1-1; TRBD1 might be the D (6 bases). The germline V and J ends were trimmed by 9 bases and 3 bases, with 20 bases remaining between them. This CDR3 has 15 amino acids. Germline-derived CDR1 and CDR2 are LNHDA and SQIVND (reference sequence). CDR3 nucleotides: TGTGCCAGCGAAACGACAGGTCGAGGATACACTGAAGCTTTCTTT. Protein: CASETTGRGYTEAFF.

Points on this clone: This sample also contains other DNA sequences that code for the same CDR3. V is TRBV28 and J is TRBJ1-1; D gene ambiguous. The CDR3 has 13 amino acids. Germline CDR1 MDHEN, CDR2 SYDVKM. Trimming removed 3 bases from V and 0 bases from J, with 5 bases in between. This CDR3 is CASSFRMNTEAFF. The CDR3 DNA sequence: TGTGCCAGCAGTTTCAGGATGAACACTGAAGCTTTCTTT.

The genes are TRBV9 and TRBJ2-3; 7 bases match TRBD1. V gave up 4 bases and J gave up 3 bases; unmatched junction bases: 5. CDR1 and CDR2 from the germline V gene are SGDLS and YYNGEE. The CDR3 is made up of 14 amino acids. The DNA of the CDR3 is TGTGCCAGCAGCACTGACAGGGAAACAGATACGCAGTATTTT. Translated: CASSTDRETDTQYF.

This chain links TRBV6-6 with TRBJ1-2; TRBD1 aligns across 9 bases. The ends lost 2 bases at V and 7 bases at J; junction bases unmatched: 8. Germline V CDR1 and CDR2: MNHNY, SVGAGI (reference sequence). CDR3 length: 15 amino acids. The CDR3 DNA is TGTGCCAGCAGTTACCGCCCGGACAGGGGAGCTGGCTACACCTTC. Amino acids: CASSYRPDRGAGYTF.

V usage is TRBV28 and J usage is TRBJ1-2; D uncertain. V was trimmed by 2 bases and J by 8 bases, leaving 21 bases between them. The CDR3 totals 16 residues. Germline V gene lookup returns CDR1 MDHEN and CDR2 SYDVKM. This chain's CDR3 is CASSLHRLLRAVGYTF. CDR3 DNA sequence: TGTGCCAGCAGTTTACATAGGTTACTTCGGGCGGTGGGCTACACCTTC.

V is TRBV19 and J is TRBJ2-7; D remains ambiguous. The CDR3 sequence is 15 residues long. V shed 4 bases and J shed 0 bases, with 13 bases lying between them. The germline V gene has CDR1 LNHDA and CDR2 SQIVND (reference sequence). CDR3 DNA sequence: TGTGCCAGTAGTACGGACCTGAGGAGCTCCTACGAGCAGTACTTC. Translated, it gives CASSTDLRSSYEQYF.

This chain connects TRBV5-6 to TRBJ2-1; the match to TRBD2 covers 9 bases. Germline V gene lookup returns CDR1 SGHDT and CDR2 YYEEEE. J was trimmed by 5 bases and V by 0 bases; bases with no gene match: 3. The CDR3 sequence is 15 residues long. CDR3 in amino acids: CASSLGLAVDNEQFF. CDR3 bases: TGTGCCAGCAGCTTGGGACTAGCGGTGGACAATGAGCAGTTCTTC.

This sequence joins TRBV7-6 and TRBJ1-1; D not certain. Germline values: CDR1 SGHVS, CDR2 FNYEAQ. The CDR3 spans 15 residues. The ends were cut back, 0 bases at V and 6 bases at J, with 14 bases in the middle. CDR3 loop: CASSLAGTSTAEAFF. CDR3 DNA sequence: TGTGCCAGCAGCTTAGCGGGCACCTCCACCGCTGAAGCTTTCTTT.

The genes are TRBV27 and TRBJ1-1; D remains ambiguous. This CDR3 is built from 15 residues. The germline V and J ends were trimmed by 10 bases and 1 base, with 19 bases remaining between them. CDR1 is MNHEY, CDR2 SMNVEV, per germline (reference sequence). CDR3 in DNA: TGTGCCACCTACCGGACGGAAGCAGCGAACACTGAAGCTTTCTTT. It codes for CATYRTEAANTEAFF.

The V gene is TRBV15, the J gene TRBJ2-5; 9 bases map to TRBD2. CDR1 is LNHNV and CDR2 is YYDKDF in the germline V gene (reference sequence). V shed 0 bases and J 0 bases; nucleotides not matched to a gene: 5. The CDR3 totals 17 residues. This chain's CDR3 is CATSRELAGLYQETQYF. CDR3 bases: TGTGCCACCAGCAGAGAACTAGCGGGCTTGTACCAAGAGACCCAGTACTTC.

The CDR3 reads CASSLGRPVHLYEQYF. CDR3 nucleotides: TGTGCCAGCAGTTTAGGTCGGCCAGTCCACCTCTACGAGCAGTACTTC. The chain joins TRBV27 to TRBJ2-7, with unresolved D. Trimming took 2 bases from V and 3 from J, leaving 17 bases between them. CDR3 size: 16 residues. Germline-derived CDR1 and CDR2 are MNHEY and SMNVEV (reference sequence).

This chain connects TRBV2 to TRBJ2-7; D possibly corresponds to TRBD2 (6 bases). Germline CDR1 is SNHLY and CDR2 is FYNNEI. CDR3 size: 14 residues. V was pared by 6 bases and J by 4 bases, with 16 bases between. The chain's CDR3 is CASSPRDLSYEQYF. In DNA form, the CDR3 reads TGTGCCAGCAGCCCCCGGGACTTATCTTACGAGCAGTACTTC.

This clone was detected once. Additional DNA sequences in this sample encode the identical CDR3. The CDR3 sequence is CASSYSSGNTIYF. The CDR3 coding sequence is TGTGCCAGCAGTTACTCGTCTGGAAACACCATATATTTT. The chain couples TRBV6-5 to TRBJ1-3, with D hard to call. CDR3 length: 13 amino acids. With 0 bases removed from V and 1 base from J, the gap between germline ends came to 1 base. The V gene's germline CDR1 is MNHEY and CDR2 SVGAGI.

The CDR3 reads CASKWTSDQETQYF. The CDR3 DNA follows: TGTGCCAGCAAATGGACTAGCGACCAAGAGACCCAGTACTTC. The V gene is TRBV28, the J gene TRBJ2-5; 9 bases map to TRBD2. The V segment lost 7 bases and the J segment 0 bases; nucleotides outside the gene matches: 3. The CDR3 loop spans 14 amino acids. The germline gives CDR1 MDHEN, CDR2 SYDVKM.

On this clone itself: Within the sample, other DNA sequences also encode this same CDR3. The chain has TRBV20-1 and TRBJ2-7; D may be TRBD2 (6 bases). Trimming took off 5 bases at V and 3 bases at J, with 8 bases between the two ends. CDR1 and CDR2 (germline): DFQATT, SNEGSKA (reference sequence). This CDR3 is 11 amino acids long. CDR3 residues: CSARSGYEQYF. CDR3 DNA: TGCAGTGCTCGTAGCGGCTACGAGCAGTACTTC.

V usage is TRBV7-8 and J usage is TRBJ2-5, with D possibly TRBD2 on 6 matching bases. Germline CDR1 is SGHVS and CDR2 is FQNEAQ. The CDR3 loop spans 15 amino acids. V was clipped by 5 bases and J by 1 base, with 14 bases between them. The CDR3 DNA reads TGTGCCAGCAGCGTGGACGGGAGAAGCCAAGAGACCCAGTACTTC. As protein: CASSVDGRSQETQYF.

CDR3 sequence: CAWSVGSGAGTDTQYF. As DNA, the CDR3 is TGTGCCTGGAGTGTAGGTTCGGGTGCCGGCACAGATACGCAGTATTTT. This chain joins TRBV30 and TRBJ2-3, with D unclear. CDR1 GTSNPN and CDR2 SVGIG come from the germline V gene (reference sequence). The CDR3 runs to 16 residues. V was pared by 0 bases and J by 1 base, with 14 bases between.

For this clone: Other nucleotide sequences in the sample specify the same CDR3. CDR3 in DNA: TGCAGCGTTGAAGACCGACTCTACGAGCAGTACTTC. Translated: CSVEDRLYEQYF. The chain joins TRBV29-1 to TRBJ2-7; D gene uncertain. CDR1 is SQVTM, CDR2 ANQGSEA, per germline. The CDR3 is 12 residues long. Trimming removed 0 bases at V and 3 bases at J, with 6 bases between.

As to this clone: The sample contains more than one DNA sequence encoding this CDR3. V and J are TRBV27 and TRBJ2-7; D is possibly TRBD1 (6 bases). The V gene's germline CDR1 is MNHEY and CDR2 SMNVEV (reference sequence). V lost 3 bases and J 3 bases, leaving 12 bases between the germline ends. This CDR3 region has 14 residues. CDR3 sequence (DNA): TGTGCCAGCAGTTTCGGAACAGGGCACTACGAGCAGTACTTC. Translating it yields CASSFGTGHYEQYF.

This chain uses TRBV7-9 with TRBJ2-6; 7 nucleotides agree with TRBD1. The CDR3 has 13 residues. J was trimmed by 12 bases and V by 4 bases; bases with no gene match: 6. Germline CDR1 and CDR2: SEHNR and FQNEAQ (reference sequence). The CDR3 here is CASSSDRPRVLTF. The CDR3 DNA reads TGTGCCAGCAGCTCGGACAGGCCCCGCGTCCTGACTTTC.